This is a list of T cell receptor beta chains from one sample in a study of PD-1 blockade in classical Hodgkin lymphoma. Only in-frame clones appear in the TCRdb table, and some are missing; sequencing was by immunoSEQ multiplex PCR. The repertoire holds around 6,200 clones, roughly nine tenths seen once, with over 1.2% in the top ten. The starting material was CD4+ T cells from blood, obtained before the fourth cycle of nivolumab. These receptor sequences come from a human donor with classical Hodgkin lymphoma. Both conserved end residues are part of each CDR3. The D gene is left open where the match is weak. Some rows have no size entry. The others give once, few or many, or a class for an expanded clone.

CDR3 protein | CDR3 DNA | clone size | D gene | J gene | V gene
CASSQRTGGLETQYF | TGCGCCAGCAGTCAGCGTACAGGGGGTTTAGAGACCCAGTACTTC | once | TRBD1 | TRBJ2-5 | TRBV5-1
CASRNSGRNYNEQFF | TGTGCCAGCAGAAATAGCGGGAGGAACTACAATGAGCAGTTCTTC | - | TRBD2 | TRBJ2-1 | TRBV7-8
CASSEEGISSYEQYF | TGTGCCAGCAGTGAAGAAGGCATTAGCTCCTACGAGCAGTACTTC | - | - | TRBJ2-7 | TRBV6-1
CASSVEGLAVSYNEQFF | TGTGCCAGCAGCGTAGAGGGACTAGCGGTTTCCTACAATGAGCAGTTCTTC | - | TRBD2 | TRBJ2-1 | TRBV9
CASSIDRASGYTF | TGTGCCAGTAGTATAGACAGGGCGAGTGGCTACACCTTC | - | - | TRBJ1-2 | TRBV19
CASSRGRDDYEQYF | TGTGCCAGCAGCAGGGGCAGGGACGACTACGAGCAGTACTTC | - | - | TRBJ2-7 | TRBV7-2
CASSLPNQPQHF | TGTGCCAGCAGCTTGCCCAATCAGCCCCAGCATTTT | - | - | TRBJ1-5 | TRBV7-9
CASSYGLAGAIQYF | TGTGCCAGCAGCTACGGACTAGCGGGGGCGATTCAGTACTTC | once | TRBD2 | TRBJ2-4 | TRBV7-3
CASSITGGGYEQYF | TGTGCCAGCAGCATCACAGGGGGCGGCTACGAGCAGTACTTC | - | TRBD1 | TRBJ2-7 | TRBV7-9
CASSLTGTGSYEQYF | TGTGCCAGCAGCTTAACTGGGACAGGGTCCTACGAGCAGTACTTC | - | TRBD1 | TRBJ2-7 | TRBV7-2
CASSSTGYNGDTQYF | TGCGCCAGCAGCTCGACAGGATACAATGGAGATACGCAGTATTTT | - | - | TRBJ2-3 | TRBV5-1
CASSLLGLAGGSFGEQYF | TGTGCCAGCAGCTTGTTGGGCCTAGCGGGAGGATCATTTGGGGAGCAGTACTTC | - | TRBD2 | TRBJ2-7 | TRBV5-5
CASSAGRHYGEKLFF | TGTGCCAGCAGCGCAGGACGGCACTATGGGGAAAAACTGTTTTTT | - | - | TRBJ1-4 | TRBV9
CASRGGGTYEQYF | TGTGCCAGTAGAGGCGGCGGTACCTACGAGCAGTACTTC | - | - | TRBJ2-7 | TRBV19
CASSMFGLAGIGAQETQYF | TGTGCCAGTAGTATGTTTGGACTAGCGGGGATAGGGGCGCAAGAGACCCAGTACTTC | once | TRBD2 | TRBJ2-5 | TRBV19
CASRIGQGLDFTDTQYF | TGTGCCAGCAGGATAGGGCAAGGACTAGATTTTACAGATACGCAGTATTTT | - | TRBD2 | TRBJ2-3 | TRBV27
CSGVGGESGNTIYF | TGCAGCGGCGTGGGGGGGGAATCTGGAAACACCATATATTTT | - | - | TRBJ1-3 | TRBV29-1
CASSLVGTGELFF | TGCGCCAGCAGCTTGGTTGGGACCGGGGAGCTGTTTTTT | few | - | TRBJ2-2 | TRBV5-1
CASSPTGRSYEQYF | TGCGCCAGCAGCCCGACAGGGCGGTCCTACGAGCAGTACTTC | - | TRBD1 | TRBJ2-7 | TRBV10-2
CASSPTRDSVSTRQYF | TGTGCCAGCTCACCAACCCGGGACAGTGTTTCTACGAGGCAGTACTTC | - | TRBD1 | TRBJ2-7 | TRBV18
CASSQAGPDRLLTDTQYF | TGCGCCAGCAGCCAAGCGGGCCCCGACAGGCTTTTAACAGATACGCAGTATTTT | - | - | TRBJ2-3 | TRBV4-1
CATSGDRGTGNTIYF | TGTGCCACCAGCGGAGACAGGGGTACCGGAAACACCATATATTTT | - | TRBD1 | TRBJ1-3 | TRBV15
CASSRGLAGTDTQYF | TGTGCCAGCAGCCGGGGGCTAGCGGGGACAGATACGCAGTATTTT | - | TRBD2 | TRBJ2-3 | TRBV5-6
CASSPGLQPEQYF | TGTGCCAGCTCCCCGGGACTCCAGCCCGAGCAGTACTTC | - | - | TRBJ2-7 | TRBV18
CASSLGTPTDTQYF | TGCGCCAGCAGCTTGGGGACCCCCACAGATACGCAGTATTTT | - | - | TRBJ2-3 | TRBV5-1
CASSSNIGGGSDEQFF | TGTGCCAGCAGCTCCAACATTGGAGGGGGCAGTGATGAGCAGTTCTTC | - | - | TRBJ2-1 | TRBV7-2
CASSLYDRGPKNIQYF | TGTGCCAGCAGCTTGTACGACAGGGGGCCCAAAAACATTCAGTACTTC | - | TRBD1 | TRBJ2-4 | TRBV5-4
CASSIGLRDQPQHF | TGTGCCAGTAGTATCGGGCTAAGAGATCAGCCCCAGCATTTT | - | - | TRBJ1-5 | TRBV19
CAWSLGLRNSPLHF | TGTGCCTGGAGTCTGGGGCTTCGAAATTCACCCCTCCACTTT | - | - | TRBJ1-6 | TRBV30
CASRVQVNTEAFF | TGTGCCAGCAGGGTTCAGGTGAACACTGAAGCTTTCTTT | - | - | TRBJ1-1 | TRBV11-2
CTSSLRTGNSEAFF | TGCACCAGCAGCTTGCGGACGGGGAACTCTGAAGCTTTCTTT | - | - | TRBJ1-1 | TRBV1
CASSQLRGASSGTGELFF | TGCGCCAGCAGCCAATTAAGGGGGGCGAGTTCGGGCACCGGGGAGCTGTTTTTT | - | - | TRBJ2-2 | TRBV4-1
CASSEGASPNTGELFF | TGTGCCAGCAGCGAGGGCGCCAGCCCGAACACCGGGGAGCTGTTTTTT | - | - | TRBJ2-2 | TRBV7-7
CASSQVLIDRSYEQYF | TGCGCCAGCAGCCAAGTCCTAATAGACAGGAGCTACGAGCAGTACTTC | - | - | TRBJ2-7 | TRBV4-1
CASSDRPGWTDTQYF | TGTGCCAGCAGTGATCGACCCGGGTGGACAGATACGCAGTATTTT | - | - | TRBJ2-3 | TRBV25-1
CASRRTGGGLVNEKLFF | TGTGCCAGCAGACGGACAGGGGGCGGACTAGTTAATGAAAAACTGTTTTTT | - | TRBD1 | TRBJ1-4 | TRBV2
CASSYGGREFF | TGTGCCAGCAGTTACGGGGGGCGGGAGTTCTTC | - | - | TRBJ2-1 | TRBV6-5
CASEKGALLNTGELFF | TGTGCCAGCGAAAAGGGGGCTCTCTTAAACACCGGGGAGCTGTTTTTT | - | TRBD1 | TRBJ2-2 | TRBV11-2
CASSLVFGRGYTEAFF | TGTGCCAGCAGCTTAGTATTTGGTCGAGGGTACACTGAAGCTTTCTTT | - | - | TRBJ1-1 | TRBV7-2
CASQDRTLSSYEQYF | TGTGCCAGCCAAGACCGGACGCTCTCCTCCTACGAGCAGTACTTC | once | - | TRBJ2-7 | TRBV27
CASSQGVLLYNEQFF | TGTGCCAGCTCGCAGGGTGTTCTTCTCTACAATGAGCAGTTCTTC | - | - | TRBJ2-1 | TRBV18
CASSWTGVSYEQYF | TGTGCCAGCAGTTGGACAGGGGTTTCCTACGAGCAGTACTTC | few | TRBD1 | TRBJ2-7 | TRBV27
CASSERTDYNQPQHF | TGTGCCAGCAGTGAAAGGACAGACTACAATCAGCCCCAGCATTTT | - | - | TRBJ1-5 | TRBV2
CASSLGPAGGYEQYF | TGTGCCAGCAGCTTGGGACCCGCAGGGGGCTACGAGCAGTACTTC | - | TRBD1 | TRBJ2-7 | TRBV5-4
CASSQPGFEQYF | TGTGCCAGCAGCCAGCCAGGGTTCGAGCAGTACTTC | few | - | TRBJ2-7 | TRBV4-2
CASSLQSRTETQYF | TGCGCCAGCAGCTTGCAGTCAAGGACGGAGACCCAGTACTTC | - | - | TRBJ2-5 | TRBV5-1
CASSQDGQEVEKLFF | TGTGCCAGCAGCCAAGATGGGCAGGAAGTTGAAAAACTGTTTTTT | - | - | TRBJ1-4 | TRBV4-2
CASSSGRVMVNQPQHF | TGTGCCAGCAGTTCCGGACGGGTAATGGTCAATCAGCCCCAGCATTTT | - | - | TRBJ1-5 | TRBV27
CASSLTQVSDSPLHF | TGCGCCAGCAGCTTAACACAGGTCTCGGATTCACCCCTCCACTTT | few | - | TRBJ1-6 | TRBV5-1